One sample yielded the 21 T cell receptor beta chains listed below, sequenced in a study of blood T cell repertoires in COVID-19. Assay used: immunoSEQ multiplex PCR; TCRdb lists only in-frame clones, some missing. The table lists about 400,000 clones, 70% to 90% of them singletons. Sequencing was performed on peripheral blood. The source is a woman in her 30s with active or convalescent COVID-19.

J is TRBJ2-2 and V is TRBV27; 7 bases line up with TRBD1. The CDR3 extends over 15 amino acids. Germline CDR1 reads MNHEY; CDR2 reads SMNVEV (reference sequence). V lost 3 bases to trimming and J lost 4 bases; unmatched junction nucleotides: 5. The CDR3: CASSFTDRVTGELFF. The CDR3 DNA is TGTGCCAGCAGTTTCACCGACAGGGTCACCGGGGAGCTGTTTTTT.

The chain carries TRBV14 and TRBJ2-7; no firm D call. V was trimmed by 0 bases and J by 2 bases, leaving 11 bases between them. The CDR3 is 15 amino acids. Germline V gives CDR1 SGHDN, CDR2 FVKESK. DNA for the CDR3: TGTGCCAGCAGCCAAGATTTGGCCTGGCCCTACGAGCAGTACTTC. Translation: CASSQDLAWPYEQYF.

V and J are TRBV25-1 and TRBJ2-1, with TRBD1 identical over 7 bases. Germline V lookup: CDR1 MGHDK, CDR2 SYGVNS. This CDR3 is built from 16 residues. J gave up 1 base and V 6 bases, and 9 bases lay outside the gene matches. The DNA for the CDR3 is TGTGCCAGCAGCGGCACTCGGACAGGATCCTACAATGAGCAGTTCTTC. Its translation is CASSGTRTGSYNEQFF.

J is TRBJ2-3 and V is TRBV11-3; no clear D. V was trimmed by 5 bases and J by 0 bases, leaving 6 bases between them. Germline V gene lookup returns CDR1 SGHNT and CDR2 YENEEA. This CDR3 comprises 13 residues. CDR3 sequence (DNA): TGTGCCAGCAGCAAACACAGCACAGATACGCAGTATTTT. Amino acids: CASSKHSTDTQYF.

V gene TRBV21-1 combines with J gene TRBJ1-1. TRBV21-1 is deemed a pseudogene. The CDR3 loop spans 14 amino acids. This chain's CDR3 is CATRGGLGNTEAFF. The CDR3 nucleotides are TGTGCCACGCGGGGGGGCCTAGGGAACACTGAAGCTTTCTTT.

The rearrangement uses TRBV10-2 and TRBJ1-2; D is undetermined. The germline gives CDR1 WSHSY, CDR2 SAAADI. V lost 3 bases and J 2 bases, leaving 13 bases between the germline ends. The length of the CDR3 is 15 residues. CDR3 DNA: TGCGCCAGCAGTGACAGCCCCGAGGGAAACTATGGCTACACCTTC. It codes for CASSDSPEGNYGYTF.

This clone showed up just once. J is TRBJ1-1 and V is TRBV4-2, with D tentatively TRBD1 (5 bases). Deletions cut 1 base from V and 6 bases from J, with 18 bases between. Germline V gene sequence: CDR1 LGHNA, CDR2 YNFKEQ. The CDR3 covers 16 residues. The CDR3 region is CASSQVQGGVSAEAFF. The CDR3 bases are TGTGCCAGCAGCCAAGTCCAGGGAGGGGTGTCGGCTGAAGCTTTCTTT.

About this clone itself: An end of the junction does not agree with germline; a read error may underlie this. This chain uses TRBV10-3 with TRBJ1-2, with 9 positions matching TRBD1. Germline V lookup: CDR1 ENHRY, CDR2 SYGVKD. The CDR3 totals 15 residues. The CDR3 DNA sequence: TGTGCCATTACCGGGACAGGGTTTACTAATTATGGCTACACCTTC. It specifies CAITGTGFTNYGYTF.

This chain connects TRBV6-5 to TRBJ1-2; D may be TRBD1 (5 bases). This CDR3 contains 14 residues. In germline, CDR1 is MNHEY, CDR2 SVGAGI. The V gene lost 5 bases and the J gene lost 4 bases, with 14 bases spanning the gap. CDR3 loop: CASSPEQALYGYTF. The CDR3 DNA sequence: TGTGCCAGCAGTCCGGAACAGGCACTCTATGGCTACACCTTC.

This clone was seen a few times. The V call is TRBV7-2, the J call TRBJ1-1; 8 nucleotides agree with TRBD1. The V gene end was trimmed by 3 bases and the J gene end by 6 bases; junction bases not matched to a gene: 9. This CDR3 is 15 amino acids long. Germline lookup yields CDR1 SGHTA and CDR2 FQGNSA. CDR3 loop: CASSFQVTGDSEAFF. CDR3 nucleotides: TGTGCCAGCAGCTTCCAAGTGACAGGGGATTCTGAAGCTTTCTTT. The whole variable domain, remainder taken from reference TRBV7-2 and TRBJ1-1, is GAGVSQSPSNKVTEKGKDVELRCDPISGHTALYWYRQSLGQGLEFLIYFQGNSAPDKSGLPSDRFSAERTGGSVSTLTIQRTQQEDSAVYLCASSFQVTGDSEAFFGQGTRLTVV.

The V and J genes are TRBV4-2 and TRBJ1-1; 10 bases match TRBD1. Looked up from germline, CDR1 is LGHNA and CDR2 is YNFKEQ. V dropped 0 bases and J dropped 0; count of bases not matched to a gene: 7. CDR3 length: 18 amino acids. CDR3 in DNA: TGTGCCAGCAGCCAAGACCCGACAGGGGGCGGCATGAACACTGAAGCTTTCTTT. Translated: CASSQDPTGGGMNTEAFF.

The CDR3 bases are TGTGCCAGCAGCCCTGTGGACAGGAGCGACTACGAGCAGTACTTC. Translation gives CASSPVDRSDYEQYF. The V and J genes are TRBV7-2 and TRBJ2-7; the match to TRBD1 covers 7 bases. Germline CDR1 reads SGHTA; CDR2 reads FQGNSA. The V segment lost 5 bases and the J segment 3 bases; nucleotides outside the gene matches: 10. This CDR3 is 15 amino acids long.

The gene calls are TRBV18 and TRBJ2-5; no reliable D call. The CDR3 length is 14 residues. Germline V CDR1 and CDR2: KGHSH, LQKENI. V was pared by 2 bases and J by 3 bases, with 10 bases between. The CDR3 here is CASSPSHSKETQYF. CDR3 nucleotide sequence: TGTGCCAGCTCACCAAGCCACAGCAAAGAGACCCAGTACTTC.

This chain's CDR3 is CASSAFSGGVPDTQYF. CDR3 DNA sequence: TGTGCCAGCAGTGCCTTCTCGGGGGGTGTCCCAGATACGCAGTATTTT. The chain is built from TRBV6-2 or TRBV6-3 and TRBJ2-3; TRBD2 matches 7 bases. This CDR3 is built from 16 residues. The J segment lost 4 bases and the V segment lost 5 bases, leaving 12 bases of the junction unmatched. Germline values: CDR1 MNHEY, CDR2 SVGEGT.

V and J are TRBV7-8 and TRBJ1-2, with 10 bases matching TRBD1. The germline V gene encodes CDR1 SGHVS and CDR2 FQNEAQ. The CDR3 is made up of 15 amino acids. The junction had 5 bases not matched to a gene; V was cut back by 1 base and J by 6 bases. CDR3 DNA: TGTGCCAGCAGCTTAGGGACAGGGGGAACGGATGGCTACACCTTC. Protein: CASSLGTGGTDGYTF. The complete variable domain, with remaining parts taken from reference TRBV7-8 and TRBJ1-2, reads GAGVSQSPRYKVAKRGQDVALRCDPISGHVSLFWYQQALGQGPEFLTYFQNEAQLDKSGLPSDRFFAERPEGSVSTLKIQRTQQEDSAVYLCASSLGTGGTDGYTFGSGTRLTVV.

V gene TRBV15 combines with J gene TRBJ1-5; no definite D call. CDR1 and CDR2 (germline): LNHNV, YYDKDF (reference sequence). Trimming took off 5 bases at V and 3 bases at J, with 8 bases between the two ends. This CDR3 is built from 13 residues. CDR3 DNA: TGTGCCACCAGCGAGGGTGCCAATCAGCCCCAGCATTTT. This gives the protein CATSEGANQPQHF.

The rearrangement uses TRBV7-9 and TRBJ2-2, with D maybe TRBD1 (5 bases). CDR1 is SEHNR and CDR2 is FQNEAQ in the germline V gene (reference sequence). CDR3 size: 15 residues. V was clipped by 0 bases and J by 3 bases, with 8 bases between them. The CDR3 sequence is CASSLAGPYTGELFF. Written as DNA, the CDR3 is TGTGCCAGCAGCTTAGCGGGGCCATACACCGGGGAGCTGTTTTTT.

This chain links TRBV4-1 with TRBJ1-5; TRBD1 aligns across 7 bases. Per germline, CDR1 MGHRA and CDR2 YSYEKL. V shed 0 bases, J shed 0 bases, and the junction held 5 bases outside the gene matches. This CDR3 spans 17 amino acids. The DNA for the CDR3 is TGCGCCAGCAGCCAAGATAGGGACAGCTATAGCAATCAGCCCCAGCATTTT. Translation gives CASSQDRDSYSNQPQHF.

A single count supports this clone. The genes are TRBV6-4 and TRBJ2-1; 11 nucleotides agree with TRBD2. Germline trimming cut 3 bases from V and 6 bases from J; bases unmatched to any gene: 4. This CDR3 has 15 amino acids. The germline V gene has CDR1 MRHNA and CDR2 SNTAGT. For the CDR3, the DNA is TGTGCCAGCAGTGAACTAGCGGGAGAGTTCAATGAGCAGTTCTTC. As protein: CASSELAGEFNEQFF.

CDR3: CASGYGQGWGGYTF. The CDR3 DNA reads TGTGCCAGCGGCTACGGACAGGGGTGGGGTGGCTACACCTTC. V is TRBV27 and J is TRBJ1-2; 9 bases fit TRBD1. The V gene's germline CDR1 is MNHEY and CDR2 SMNVEV (reference sequence). This CDR3 region has 14 residues. V shed 8 bases and J 7 bases; nucleotides not matched to a gene: 11.

This chain links TRBV19 with TRBJ2-3, with D maybe TRBD2 (6 bases). CDR1 is LNHDA and CDR2 is SQIVND in the germline V gene (reference sequence). V was clipped by 7 bases and J by 8 bases, with 25 bases between them. This CDR3 comprises 16 residues. CDR3 nucleotide sequence: TGTGCCAGTAAACCTCCAGGACCAACGGGGGTAGGTACGCAGTATTTT. Translating it yields CASKPPGPTGVGTQYF. Looking up the rest from reference TRBV19 and TRBJ2-3 gives the full variable domain: DGGITQSPKYLFRKEGQNVTLSCEQNLNHDAMYWYRQDPGQGLRLIYYSQIVNDFQKGDIAEGYSVSREKKESFPLTVTSAQKNPTAFYLCASKPPGPTGVGTQYFGPGTRLTVL.